Each of the 25 T cell receptor beta chains below was sequenced from the same sample in a study of T cell responses to AZD1222 COVID-19 vaccine. The assay was immunoSEQ multiplex PCR, and TCRdb's table has in-frame clones only and misses some. The sample holds roughly 110,000 clones, under 90% seen once. The source material was peripheral blood, sampled on day 0 of AZD1222 vaccination. These receptors were taken from an adult in good health.

CDR3 residues: CASSEDPGGNTEAFF. DNA of the CDR3: TGCGCCAGCAGTGAGGATCCGGGGGGGAACACTGAAGCTTTCTTT. V is TRBV10-1 and J is TRBJ1-1; D is perhaps TRBD1 (5 bases). Trimming took off 2 bases at V and 1 base at J, with 11 bases between the two ends. This CDR3 has 15 amino acids. The germline V gene encodes CDR1 WNHNN and CDR2 SYGVQD (reference sequence).

The chain uses TRBV5-1 and TRBJ2-3, with 11 bases matching TRBD1. The germline gives CDR1 SGHRS, CDR2 YFSETQ. V shed 5 bases and J 6 bases; nucleotides not matched to a gene: 5. This CDR3 contains 14 residues. The CDR3 protein is CASRTGTGGDTQYF. Here the CDR3 DNA reads TGCGCCAGCAGAACCGGGACAGGGGGTGATACGCAGTATTTT.

The rearrangement uses TRBV10-3 and TRBJ2-5; 7 bases are shared with TRBD2. CDR1 and CDR2 (germline): ENHRY, SYGVKD. This CDR3 region has 16 residues. With V trimmed by 0 bases and J by 1 base, 5 bases remained unmatched. The CDR3 spells CAISESSSGLQETQYF. The CDR3 DNA follows: TGTGCCATCAGTGAGTCGAGTAGCGGGCTCCAAGAGACCCAGTACTTC.

The chain's CDR3 is CASSLYSNQPQHF. The CDR3 DNA sequence: TGTGCCAGCAGTTTATATAGCAATCAGCCCCAGCATTTT. V is TRBV12-3 or TRBV12-4 and J is TRBJ1-5; D not resolved. V dropped 2 bases and J dropped 0 bases, with 2 bases sitting between them. The CDR3 runs 13 residues.

This clone turned up a few times. The rearrangement links TRBV9 to TRBJ2-1, with 9 bases that match TRBD1. The trim removed 2 bases at V and 4 bases at J, leaving 4 bases unmatched. CDR1 is SGDLS and CDR2 is YYNGEE in the germline V gene. CDR3 length equals 15 residues. The CDR3 DNA reads TGTGCCAGCAGCGTTACAGGGGGCCTATACAATGAGCAGTTCTTC. It is translated as CASSVTGGLYNEQFF.

This chain uses TRBV5-5 with TRBJ2-7, with D possibly matching TRBD2 (6 bases). Germline V gene data show CDR1 as SGHKS and CDR2 as YYEKEE (reference sequence). V was clipped by 0 bases and J by 3 bases, with 10 bases between them. The CDR3 runs to 14 residues. CDR3 bases: TGTGCCAGCAGCTTGGCTGCGGGGAGCTACGAGCAGTACTTC. Translated: CASSLAAGSYEQYF.

This chain connects TRBV19 to TRBJ1-2, with TRBD1 as a possible D gene (5 bases). The germline CDR1 and CDR2 sequences are LNHDA and SQIVND (reference sequence). CDR3 length: 14 residues. V was shortened by 3 bases and J by 3 bases, with 11 bases between the two germline ends. CDR3 in amino acids: CASSMWGVDYGYTF. The CDR3, as DNA: TGTGCCAGTAGTATGTGGGGGGTTGACTATGGCTACACCTTC.

This sequence joins TRBV5-8 and TRBJ2-5; no clear D gene. Per the germline V gene, CDR1 is SGHTS and CDR2 is YDEGEE. The CDR3 has 12 residues. V was trimmed by 4 bases and J by 5 bases, leaving 9 bases between them. As DNA, the CDR3 is TGTGCCAGCAGCCAAGAAGTCGAGACCCAGTACTTC. It specifies CASSQEVETQYF.

The chain recombines TRBV4-1 with TRBJ1-6; 9 nucleotides line up with TRBD1. The length of the CDR3 is 20 residues. Germline V gene sequence: CDR1 MGHRA, CDR2 YSYEKL. Germline trimming cut 2 bases from V and 0 bases from J; bases unmatched to any gene: 11. The CDR3 sequence: CASSQSPDRGPASYNSPLHF. CDR3 DNA sequence: TGCGCCAGCAGCCAAAGCCCGGACAGGGGCCCCGCCTCCTATAATTCACCCCTCCACTTT.

This chain uses TRBV19 with TRBJ2-3; 9 bases agree with TRBD1. J lost 4 bases, V lost 5 bases, and 7 bases had no gene match. CDR3 length: 15 residues. CDR1 and CDR2 (germline): LNHDA, SQIVND (reference sequence). CDR3 DNA: TGTGCCAGTAGTGCTTGGAGGGACAGGGCAGATACGCAGTATTTT. It codes for CASSAWRDRADTQYF.

The V and J genes are TRBV7-9 and TRBJ2-1, with D uncertain. The V gene lost 5 bases and the J gene lost 0 bases, with 5 bases spanning the gap. Germline loops: CDR1 SEHNR, CDR2 FQNEAQ (reference sequence). The CDR3 loop spans 13 amino acids. The CDR3 is CASSHGSYNEQFF. Here the CDR3 DNA reads TGTGCCAGCAGCCACGGCTCCTACAATGAGCAGTTCTTC.

This sequence joins TRBV12-5 and TRBJ2-7; no firm D call. The CDR3 covers 12 residues. V dropped 1 base and J dropped 3 bases, with 4 bases sitting between them. Germline V CDR1 and CDR2: LGHNT, FRNRAP. The CDR3 sequence: CASGLDSYEQYF. The CDR3, as DNA: TGTGCTAGTGGTTTGGACAGCTACGAGCAGTACTTC.

The J gene is TRBJ1-2, the V gene TRBV10-3; the D is unclear. Germline V CDR1 and CDR2: ENHRY, SYGVKD. V dropped 7 bases and J dropped 10 bases, with 13 bases sitting between them. The CDR3 length is 11 residues. The chain's CDR3 is CAINAGVVYTF. CDR3 sequence (DNA): TGTGCCATCAATGCCGGGGTTGTCTACACCTTC.

This chain connects TRBV27 to TRBJ1-2, with TRBD1 as a possible D gene (5 bases). Germline V gene lookup returns CDR1 MNHEY and CDR2 SMNVEV (reference sequence). V dropped 6 bases and J dropped 6 bases, with 17 bases sitting between them. The CDR3 is 14 amino acids. CDR3 amino acids: CASRLNRSGNGYTF. In DNA form, the CDR3 reads TGTGCCAGCAGACTTAACAGGAGTGGAAATGGCTACACCTTC.

CDR3 loop: CASSPRLAGLSYNEQFF. Written as DNA, the CDR3 is TGTGCCAGCAGTCCTCGCCTAGCGGGGTTATCCTACAATGAGCAGTTCTTC. This sequence joins TRBV27 and TRBJ2-1, with 9 bases identical to TRBD2. This CDR3 comprises 17 residues. V lost 5 bases to trimming and J lost 1 base; unmatched junction nucleotides: 9. The germline V gene encodes CDR1 MNHEY and CDR2 SMNVEV (reference sequence).

This sequence joins TRBV3-1 (or the pseudogene TRBV3-2) and TRBJ2-1; 12 nucleotides line up with TRBD2. Germline CDR1 and CDR2: LGHDT and YNNKEL (reference sequence). V dropped 3 bases and J dropped 6; count of bases not matched to a gene: 6. The CDR3 is 16 residues long. The CDR3 sequence: CASSHLAGGPRNEQFF. CDR3 coding DNA: TGTGCCAGCAGCCACCTAGCGGGAGGGCCTCGCAATGAGCAGTTCTTC.

The genes are TRBV7-3 and TRBJ2-7, with TRBD2 matching 11 bases. Trimming removed 0 bases from V and 4 bases from J; junction bases left unmatched: 8. CDR1 SGHTA and CDR2 FQGTGA come from the germline V gene. The CDR3 covers 17 residues. Here the CDR3 reads CASSLTGLAGGLYEQYF. The CDR3 bases are TGTGCCAGCAGCTTAACCGGGCTAGCGGGAGGTCTTTACGAGCAGTACTTC.

Regarding this clone: Other DNA sequences in the sample encode the same CDR3. This chain links TRBV9 with TRBJ1-2; D unresolved. V was clipped by 0 bases and J by 2 bases, with 5 bases between them. The CDR3 runs to 13 residues. CDR1 and CDR2 (germline): SGDLS, YYNGEE. CDR3 DNA sequence: TGTGCCAGCAGCGTAGATGTCAACTATGGCTACACCTTC. This gives the protein CASSVDVNYGYTF. The variable domain in full, with the rest retrieved from reference TRBV9 and TRBJ1-2, is DSGVTQTPKHLITATGQRVTLRCSPRSGDLSVYWYQQSLDQGLQFLIQYYNGEERAKGNILERFSAQQFPDLHSELNLSSLELGDSALYFCASSVDVNYGYTFGSGTRLTVV.

This chain connects TRBV6-5 to TRBJ2-2, with 9 nucleotides matching TRBD1. The germline V gene has CDR1 MNHEY and CDR2 SVGAGI. The CDR3 is 13 amino acids. V shed 10 bases, J shed 7 bases, and the junction held 7 bases outside the gene matches. CDR3 in DNA: TGTGCCACTCGGGACAGGGATGGCGGGGAGCTGTTTTTT. It codes for CATRDRDGGELFF.

The gene calls are TRBV27 and TRBJ1-5; the D gene is possibly TRBD1 (5 bases). The CDR3 loop spans 14 amino acids. V was trimmed by 8 bases and J by 2 bases, leaving 13 bases between them. The germline CDR1 and CDR2 sequences are MNHEY and SMNVEV (reference sequence). The CDR3 bases are TGTGCCAGCTCCTCCGGCAGGGGCAATCAGCCCCAGCATTTT. Translation gives CASSSGRGNQPQHF.

This clone turned up a few times. The genes are TRBV25-1 and TRBJ2-1, with D perhaps matching TRBD2 (6 bases). The CDR3 loop spans 14 amino acids. With 7 bases removed from V and 0 bases from J, the gap between germline ends came to 10 bases. Germline values: CDR1 MGHDK, CDR2 SYGVNS. CDR3 region: CASTGLSSYNEQFF. The CDR3 DNA sequence: TGTGCCAGCACGGGACTCAGCTCCTACAATGAGCAGTTCTTC. The whole variable domain, remainder taken from reference TRBV25-1 and TRBJ2-1, is EADIYQTPRYLVIGTGKKITLECSQTMGHDKMYWYQQDPGMELHLIHYSYGVNSTEKGDLSSESTVSRIRTEHFPLTLESARPSHTSQYLCASTGLSSYNEQFFGPGTRLTVL.

The chain uses TRBV7-2 and TRBJ2-2, with D possibly TRBD1 on 6 matching bases. CDR3 length: 14 residues. CDR1 is SGHTA and CDR2 is FQGNSA in the germline V gene. Trimming removed 4 bases from V and 6 bases from J, with 12 bases in between. The CDR3 here is CASSWTATPGELFF. CDR3 in DNA: TGTGCCAGCAGCTGGACAGCGACCCCCGGGGAGCTGTTTTTT.

The chain employs TRBV7-2 and TRBJ1-4; the D gene is possibly TRBD1 (5 bases). Germline V gives CDR1 SGHTA, CDR2 FQGNSA. With 5 bases removed from V and 2 bases from J, the gap between germline ends came to 12 bases. This CDR3 has 15 amino acids. CDR3 region: CASSGRGATNEKLFF. DNA of the CDR3: TGTGCCAGCAGCGGAAGAGGGGCTACTAATGAAAAACTGTTTTTT.

The J gene is TRBJ1-2, the V gene TRBV6-5; TRBD1 aligns across 8 bases. Trimming removed 7 bases from V and 5 bases from J; junction bases left unmatched: 3. The CDR3 is 12 residues long. The V gene's germline CDR1 is MNHEY and CDR2 SVGAGI. CDR3 sequence reads: CASTTGGYGYTF. CDR3 bases: TGTGCCAGCACTACAGGGGGTTATGGCTACACCTTC.

The V gene is TRBV19, the J gene TRBJ1-2, with 9 bases lining up with TRBD1. The CDR3 spans 15 residues. Germline trimming cut 4 bases from V and 5 bases from J; bases unmatched to any gene: 8. In germline, CDR1 is LNHDA, CDR2 SQIVND (reference sequence). Here the CDR3 DNA reads TGTGCCAGTAGTACCCAACAGGGGGCGAGGTATGGCTACACCTTC. It codes for CASSTQQGARYGYTF.